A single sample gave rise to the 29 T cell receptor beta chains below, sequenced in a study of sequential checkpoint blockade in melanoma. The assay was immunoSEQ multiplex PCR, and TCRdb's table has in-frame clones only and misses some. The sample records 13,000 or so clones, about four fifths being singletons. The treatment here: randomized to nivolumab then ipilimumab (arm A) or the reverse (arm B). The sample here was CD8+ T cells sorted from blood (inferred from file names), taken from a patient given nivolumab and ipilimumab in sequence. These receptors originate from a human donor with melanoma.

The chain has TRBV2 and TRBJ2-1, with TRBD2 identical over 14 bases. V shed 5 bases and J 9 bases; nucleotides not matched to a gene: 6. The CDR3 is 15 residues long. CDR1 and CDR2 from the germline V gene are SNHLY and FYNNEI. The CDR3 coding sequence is TGTGCCAGCAGTCTGACTAGCGGGGGGGCCGGTGAGCAGTTCTTC. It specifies CASSLTSGGAGEQFF.

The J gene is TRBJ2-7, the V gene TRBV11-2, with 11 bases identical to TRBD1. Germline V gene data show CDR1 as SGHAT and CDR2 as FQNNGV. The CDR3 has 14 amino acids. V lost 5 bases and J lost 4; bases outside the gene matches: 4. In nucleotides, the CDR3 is TGTGCCAGCAGCCCGGGGACAGGGGGGTACGAGCAGTACTTC. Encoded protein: CASSPGTGGYEQYF. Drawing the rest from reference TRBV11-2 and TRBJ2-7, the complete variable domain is EAGVAQSPRYKIIEKRQSVAFWCNPISGHATLYWYQQILGQGPKLLIQFQNNGVVDDSQLPKDRFSAERLKGVDSTLKIQPAKLEDSAVYLCASSPGTGGYEQYFGPGTRLTVT.

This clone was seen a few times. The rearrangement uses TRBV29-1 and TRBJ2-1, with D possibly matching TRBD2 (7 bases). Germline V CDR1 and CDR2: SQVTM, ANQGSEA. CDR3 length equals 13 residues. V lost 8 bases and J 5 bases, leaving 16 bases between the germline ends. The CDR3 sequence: CSLRGGRDNEQFF. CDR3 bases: TGCAGCCTGAGGGGGGGACGGGACAATGAGCAGTTCTTC.

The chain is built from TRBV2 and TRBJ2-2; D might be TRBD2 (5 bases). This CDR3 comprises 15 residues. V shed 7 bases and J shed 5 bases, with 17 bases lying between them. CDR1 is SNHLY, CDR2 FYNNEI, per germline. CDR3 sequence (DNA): TGTGCCAGCATCACTTACCAATCGGGGACCGGGGAGCTGTTTTTT. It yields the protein CASITYQSGTGELFF.

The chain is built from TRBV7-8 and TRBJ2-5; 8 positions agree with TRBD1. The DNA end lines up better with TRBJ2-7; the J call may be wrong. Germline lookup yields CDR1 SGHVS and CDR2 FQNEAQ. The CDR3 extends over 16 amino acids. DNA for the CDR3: TGTGCCAGCAGCTTAGGGCCCCAGGGGGCTCCCTACGAGCAGTACTTC. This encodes CASSLGPQGAPYEQYF.

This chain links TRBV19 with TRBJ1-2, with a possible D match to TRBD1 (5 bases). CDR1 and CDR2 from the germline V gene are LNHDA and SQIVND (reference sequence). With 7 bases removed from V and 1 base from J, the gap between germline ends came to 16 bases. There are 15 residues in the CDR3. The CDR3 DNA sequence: TGTGCCAGTACCCCCAGACAGAATTTTAACTATGGCTACACCTTC. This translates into CASTPRQNFNYGYTF. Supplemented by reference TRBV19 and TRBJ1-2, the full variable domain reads DGGITQSPKYLFRKEGQNVTLSCEQNLNHDAMYWYRQDPGQGLRLIYYSQIVNDFQKGDIAEGYSVSREKKESFPLTVTSAQKNPTAFYLCASTPRQNFNYGYTFGSGTRLTVV.

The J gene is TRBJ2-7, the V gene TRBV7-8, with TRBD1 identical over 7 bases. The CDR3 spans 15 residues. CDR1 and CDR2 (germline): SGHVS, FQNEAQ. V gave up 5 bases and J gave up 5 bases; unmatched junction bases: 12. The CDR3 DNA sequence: TGTGCCAGCAGCGCACACACAGGGGAGTCCCACGAGCAGTACTTC. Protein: CASSAHTGESHEQYF.

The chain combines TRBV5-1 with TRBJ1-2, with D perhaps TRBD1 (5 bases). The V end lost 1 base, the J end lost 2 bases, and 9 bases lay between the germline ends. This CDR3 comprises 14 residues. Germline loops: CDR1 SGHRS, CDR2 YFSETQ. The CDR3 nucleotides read TGCGCCAGCAGCTTGACAGGTTACAACTATGGCTACACCTTC. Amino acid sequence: CASSLTGYNYGYTF.

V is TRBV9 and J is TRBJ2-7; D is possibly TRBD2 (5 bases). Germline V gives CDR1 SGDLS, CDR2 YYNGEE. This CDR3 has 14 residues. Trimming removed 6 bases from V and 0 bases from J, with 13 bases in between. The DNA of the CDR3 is TGTGCCAGCAACCCGGGATTTAGCTCCTACGAGCAGTACTTC. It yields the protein CASNPGFSSYEQYF. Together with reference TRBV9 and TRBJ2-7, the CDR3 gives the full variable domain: DSGVTQTPKHLITATGQRVTLRCSPRSGDLSVYWYQQSLDQGLQFLIQYYNGEERAKGNILERFSAQQFPDLHSELNLSSLELGDSALYFCASNPGFSSYEQYFGPGTRLTVT.

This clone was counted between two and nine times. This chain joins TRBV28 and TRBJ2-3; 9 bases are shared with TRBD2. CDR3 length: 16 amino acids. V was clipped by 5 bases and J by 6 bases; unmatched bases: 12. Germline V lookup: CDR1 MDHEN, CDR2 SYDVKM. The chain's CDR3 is CASSETSGRQKDTQYF. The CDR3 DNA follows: TGTGCCAGCAGTGAGACAAGCGGGAGGCAAAAGGATACGCAGTATTTT.

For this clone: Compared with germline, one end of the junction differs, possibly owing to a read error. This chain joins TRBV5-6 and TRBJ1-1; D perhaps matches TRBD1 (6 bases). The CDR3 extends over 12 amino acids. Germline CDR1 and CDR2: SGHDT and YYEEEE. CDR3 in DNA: TGTGCCAGCAGCCGGGGGGCTGAGGGGCTCGGCTTT. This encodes CASSRGAEGLGF. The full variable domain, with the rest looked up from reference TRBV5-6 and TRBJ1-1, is DAGVTQSPTHLIKTRGQQVTLRCSPKSGHDTVSWYQQALGQGPQFIFQYYEEEERQRGNFPDRFSGHQFPNYSSELNVNALLLGDSALYLCASSRGAEGLGFGQGTRLTVV.

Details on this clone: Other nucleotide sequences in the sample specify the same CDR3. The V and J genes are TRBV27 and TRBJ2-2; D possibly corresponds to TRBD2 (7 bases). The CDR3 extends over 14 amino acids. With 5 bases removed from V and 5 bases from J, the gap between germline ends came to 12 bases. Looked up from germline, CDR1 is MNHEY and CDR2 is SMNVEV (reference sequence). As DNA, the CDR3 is TGTGCCAGCAGTCTAAGGGGGGGTACCGGGGAGCTGTTTTTT. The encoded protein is CASSLRGGTGELFF.

The CDR3: CASSLTQALGYEQYF. DNA for the CDR3: TGTGCCAGCAGCTTAACCCAGGCTTTGGGCTACGAGCAGTACTTC. V usage is TRBV7-6 and J usage is TRBJ2-7, with D uncertain. The length of the CDR3 is 15 residues. V was shortened by 2 bases and J by 3 bases, with 14 bases between the two germline ends. Germline-derived CDR1 and CDR2 are SGHVS and FNYEAQ.

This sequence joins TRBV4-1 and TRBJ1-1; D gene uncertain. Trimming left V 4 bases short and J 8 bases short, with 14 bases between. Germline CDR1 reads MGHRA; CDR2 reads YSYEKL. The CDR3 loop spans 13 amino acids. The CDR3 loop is CASSPNSLGEAFF. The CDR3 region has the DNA TGCGCCAGCAGCCCAAACTCCCTCGGGGAAGCTTTCTTT.

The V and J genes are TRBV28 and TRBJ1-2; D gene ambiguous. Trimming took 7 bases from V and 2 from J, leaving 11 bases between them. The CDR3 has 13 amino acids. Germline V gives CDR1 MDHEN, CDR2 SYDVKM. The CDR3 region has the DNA TGTGCCAGCAACCTTCCCACAAACTATGGCTACACCTTC. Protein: CASNLPTNYGYTF.

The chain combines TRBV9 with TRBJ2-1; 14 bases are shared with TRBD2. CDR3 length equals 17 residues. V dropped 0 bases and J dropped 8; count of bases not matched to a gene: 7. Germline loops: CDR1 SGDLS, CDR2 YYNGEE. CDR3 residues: CASSVVPGTSGSHEQFF. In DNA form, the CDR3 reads TGTGCCAGCAGCGTAGTCCCCGGGACTAGCGGGAGCCATGAGCAGTTCTTC.

The CDR3 loop is CASRGQGEILETQYF. The CDR3 coding sequence is TGCGCCAGCAGAGGGCAGGGGGAAATTTTGGAGACCCAGTACTTC. The chain is built from TRBV23-1 and TRBJ2-5, with 7 bases that match TRBD1. TRBV23-1 is treated as an ORF (open reading frame) with a function not yet certain. V gave up 6 bases and J gave up 5 bases; unmatched junction bases: 12. The CDR3 is 15 residues long.

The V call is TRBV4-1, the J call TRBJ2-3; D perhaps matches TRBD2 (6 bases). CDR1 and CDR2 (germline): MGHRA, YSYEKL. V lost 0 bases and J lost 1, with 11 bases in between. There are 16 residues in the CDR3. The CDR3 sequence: CASSQEGQRGTDTQYF. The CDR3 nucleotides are TGCGCCAGCAGCCAAGAAGGTCAGCGGGGCACAGATACGCAGTATTTT.

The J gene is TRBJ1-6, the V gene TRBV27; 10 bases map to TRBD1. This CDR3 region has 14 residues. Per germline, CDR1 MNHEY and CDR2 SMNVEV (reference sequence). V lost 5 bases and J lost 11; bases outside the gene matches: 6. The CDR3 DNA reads TGTGCCAGCAGTCCCGGACAGGGGGGGGCACCCCTCCACTTT. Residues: CASSPGQGGAPLHF.

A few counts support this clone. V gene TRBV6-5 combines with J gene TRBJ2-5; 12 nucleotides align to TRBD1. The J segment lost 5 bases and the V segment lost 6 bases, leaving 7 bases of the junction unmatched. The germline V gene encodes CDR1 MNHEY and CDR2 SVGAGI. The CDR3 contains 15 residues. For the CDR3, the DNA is TGTGCCAGCAGGCCCGGGACAGGGGGCCGGGAGACCCAGTACTTC. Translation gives CASRPGTGGRETQYF.

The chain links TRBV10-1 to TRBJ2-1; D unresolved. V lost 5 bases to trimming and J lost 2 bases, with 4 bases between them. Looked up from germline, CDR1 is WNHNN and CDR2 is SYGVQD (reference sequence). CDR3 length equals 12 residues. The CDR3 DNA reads TGCGCCAGCAGTCTTGCCTACAATGAGCAGTTCTTC. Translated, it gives CASSLAYNEQFF.

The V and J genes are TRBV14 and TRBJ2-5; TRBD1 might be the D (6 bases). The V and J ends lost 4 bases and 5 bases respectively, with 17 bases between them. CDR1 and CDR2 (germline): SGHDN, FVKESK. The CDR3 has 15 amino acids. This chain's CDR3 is CASSLPGQSRETQYF. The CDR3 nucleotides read TGTGCCAGCAGCCTACCAGGACAGTCAAGGGAGACCCAGTACTTC.

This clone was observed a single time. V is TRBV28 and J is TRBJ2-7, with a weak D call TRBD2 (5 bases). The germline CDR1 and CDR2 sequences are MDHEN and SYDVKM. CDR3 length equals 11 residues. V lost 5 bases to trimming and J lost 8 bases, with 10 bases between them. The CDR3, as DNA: TGTGCCAGCAGTCCCCTCGGGAAGCAGTACTTC. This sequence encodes CASSPLGKQYF.

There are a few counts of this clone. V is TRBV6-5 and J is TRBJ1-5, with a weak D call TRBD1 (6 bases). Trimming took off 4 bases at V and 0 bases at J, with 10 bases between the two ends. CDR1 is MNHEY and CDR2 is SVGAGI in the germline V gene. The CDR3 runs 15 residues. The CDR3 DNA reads TGTGCCAGCAGTTCCCGGGACACTAGCAATCAGCCCCAGCATTTT. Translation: CASSSRDTSNQPQHF.

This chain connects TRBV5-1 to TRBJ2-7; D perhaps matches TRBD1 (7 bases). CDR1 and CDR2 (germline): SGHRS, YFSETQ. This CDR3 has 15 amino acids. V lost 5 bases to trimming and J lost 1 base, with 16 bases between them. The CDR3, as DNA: TGCGCCAGCAGGGATCCAGGGGGGAAGTCCTACGAGCAGTACTTC. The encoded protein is CASRDPGGKSYEQYF. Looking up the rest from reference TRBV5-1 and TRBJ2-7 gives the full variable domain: KAGVTQTPRYLIKTRGQQVTLSCSPISGHRSVSWYQQTPGQGLQFLFEYFSETQRNKGNFPGRFSGRQFSNSRSEMNVSTLELGDSALYLCASRDPGGKSYEQYFGPGTRLTVT.

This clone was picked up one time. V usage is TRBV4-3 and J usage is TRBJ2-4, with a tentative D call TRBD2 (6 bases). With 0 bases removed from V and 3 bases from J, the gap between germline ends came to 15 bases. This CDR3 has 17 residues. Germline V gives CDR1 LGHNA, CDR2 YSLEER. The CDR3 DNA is TGCGCCAGCAGCCAAGATACCGGGACTGGGAACAAAAACATTCAGTACTTC. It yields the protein CASSQDTGTGNKNIQYF.

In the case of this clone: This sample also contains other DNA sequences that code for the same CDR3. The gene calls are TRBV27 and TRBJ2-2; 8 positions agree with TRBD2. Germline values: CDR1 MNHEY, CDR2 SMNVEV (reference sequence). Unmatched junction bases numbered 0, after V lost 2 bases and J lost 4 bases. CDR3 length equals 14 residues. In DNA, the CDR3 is TGTGCCAGCAGTTTACGGGGGGGCACCGGGGAGCTGTTTTTT. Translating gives CASSLRGGTGELFF.

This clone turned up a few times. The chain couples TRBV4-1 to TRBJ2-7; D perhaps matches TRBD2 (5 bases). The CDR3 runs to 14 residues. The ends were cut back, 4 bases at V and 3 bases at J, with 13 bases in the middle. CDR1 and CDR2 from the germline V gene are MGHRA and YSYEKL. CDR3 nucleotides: TGCGCCAGCAGCCCGGCGGGCAATCTCTACGAGCAGTACTTC. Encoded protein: CASSPAGNLYEQYF.

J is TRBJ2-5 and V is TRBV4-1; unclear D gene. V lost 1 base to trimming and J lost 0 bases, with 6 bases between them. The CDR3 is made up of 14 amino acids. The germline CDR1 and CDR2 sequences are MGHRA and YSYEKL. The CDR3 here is CASSQVRYQETQYF. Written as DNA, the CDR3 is TGCGCCAGCAGCCAAGTGAGATACCAAGAGACCCAGTACTTC.